The clone carrying this TCR beta chain was detected ten times or more. Its antigen is unknown. Trimming took off 7 bases at V and 2 bases at J, with 17 bases between the two ends. Germline V CDR1 and CDR2: LNHDA, SQIVND (reference sequence). This CDR3 region has 15 residues. The iRepertoire nested amplicon-rescue multiplex PCR amplified TCR alpha and beta CDR3s from RNA. Input was about 85-400 ng of tissue mRNA or PBMC total RNA. TCRdb processed the multiplex PCR reads anew with MiXCR; each CDR3 protein has one entry. The data contain approximately 190,000 distinct CDR3 sequences, approximately 30% of them seen just once; the ten biggest clones take up 20% to 25%. This sample is drawn from a study of glioma-infiltrating T cells. Regarding the study as a whole: Gliomas, especially low-grade, showed above-expected tissue-blood divergence; non-neoplastic patients showed below. CDR3 overlap between tissue and blood was very small.

The sequencing input was glioma tissue, nonneoplastic brain tissue, or PBMCs (not recorded which). The chain employs TRBV19 and TRBJ1-1; tentative D call: TRBD1 (5 bases). The receptor comes from a human donor with low-grade glioma or glioblastoma, undergoing nonglioma brain surgery, or in good health (not recorded which). CDR3 nucleotides: TGTGCCAGTACCCTAGGGGCCACGGAAAACACTGAAGCTTTCTTT. Its translation: CASTLGATENTEAFF.